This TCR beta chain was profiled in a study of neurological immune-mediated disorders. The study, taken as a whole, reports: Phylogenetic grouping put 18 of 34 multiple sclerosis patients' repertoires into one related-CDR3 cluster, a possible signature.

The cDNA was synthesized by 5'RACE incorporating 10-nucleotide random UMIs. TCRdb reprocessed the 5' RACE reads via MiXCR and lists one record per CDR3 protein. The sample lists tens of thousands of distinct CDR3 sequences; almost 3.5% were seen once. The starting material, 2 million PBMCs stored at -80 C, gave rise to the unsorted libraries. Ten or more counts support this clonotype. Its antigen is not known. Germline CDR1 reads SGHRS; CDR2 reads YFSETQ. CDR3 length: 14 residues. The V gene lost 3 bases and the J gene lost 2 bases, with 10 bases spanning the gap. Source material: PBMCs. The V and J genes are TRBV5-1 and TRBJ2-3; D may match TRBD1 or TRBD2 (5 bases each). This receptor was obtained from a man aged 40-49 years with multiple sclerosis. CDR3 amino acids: CASSSSGTTDTQYF. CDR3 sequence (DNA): TGCGCCAGCAGCTCCTCCGGGACCACAGATACGCAGTATTTT.